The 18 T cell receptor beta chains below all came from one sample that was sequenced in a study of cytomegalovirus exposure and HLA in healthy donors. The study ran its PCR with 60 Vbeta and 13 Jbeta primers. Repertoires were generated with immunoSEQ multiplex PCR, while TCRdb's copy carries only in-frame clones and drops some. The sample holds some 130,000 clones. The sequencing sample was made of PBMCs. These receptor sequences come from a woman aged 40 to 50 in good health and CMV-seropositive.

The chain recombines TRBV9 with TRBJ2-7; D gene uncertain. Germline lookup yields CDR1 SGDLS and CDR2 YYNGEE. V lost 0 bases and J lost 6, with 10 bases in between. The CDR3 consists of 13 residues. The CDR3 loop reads CASSVGDSSEQYF. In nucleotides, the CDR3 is TGTGCCAGCAGCGTAGGAGATAGTTCCGAGCAGTACTTC.

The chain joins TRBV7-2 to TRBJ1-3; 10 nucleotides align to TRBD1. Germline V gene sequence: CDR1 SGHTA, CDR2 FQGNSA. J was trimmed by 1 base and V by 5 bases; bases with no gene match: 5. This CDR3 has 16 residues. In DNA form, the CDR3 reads TGTGCCAGCAGCGGGGACAGGGGAAGGTCTGGAAACACCATATATTTT. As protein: CASSGDRGRSGNTIYF.

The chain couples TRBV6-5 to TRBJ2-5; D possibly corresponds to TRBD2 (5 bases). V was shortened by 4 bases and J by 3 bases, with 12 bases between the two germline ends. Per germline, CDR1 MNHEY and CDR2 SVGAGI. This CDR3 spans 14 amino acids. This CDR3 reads CASSSNGREETQYF. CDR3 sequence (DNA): TGTGCCAGCAGTTCTAACGGGCGGGAAGAGACCCAGTACTTC.

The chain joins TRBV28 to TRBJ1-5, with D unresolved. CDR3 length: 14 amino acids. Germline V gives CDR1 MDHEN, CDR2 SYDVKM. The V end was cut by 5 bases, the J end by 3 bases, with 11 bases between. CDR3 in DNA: TGTGCCAGCAGTCCCCGACTCCTCAATCAGCCCCAGCATTTT. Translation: CASSPRLLNQPQHF.

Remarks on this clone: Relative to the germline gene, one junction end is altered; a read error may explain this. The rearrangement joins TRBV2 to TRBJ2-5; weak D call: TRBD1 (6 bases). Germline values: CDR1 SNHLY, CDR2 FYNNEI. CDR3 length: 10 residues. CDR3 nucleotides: TGTGCCAGCAGCGTCCAGGGGCTGGACTTC. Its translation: CASSVQGLDF.

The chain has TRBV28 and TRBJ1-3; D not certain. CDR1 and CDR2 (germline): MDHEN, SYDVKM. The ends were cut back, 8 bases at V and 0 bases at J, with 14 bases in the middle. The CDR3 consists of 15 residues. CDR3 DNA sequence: TGTGCCAGCTATCCTACTCTTTTCTCTGGAAACACCATATATTTT. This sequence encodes CASYPTLFSGNTIYF.

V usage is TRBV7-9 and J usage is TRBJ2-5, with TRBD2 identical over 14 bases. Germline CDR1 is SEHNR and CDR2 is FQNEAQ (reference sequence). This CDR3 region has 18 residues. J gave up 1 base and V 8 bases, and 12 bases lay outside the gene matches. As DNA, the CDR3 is TGTGCCAGCGAGGGACTAGCGGGAGAGAGGTCGAGCCAAGAGACCCAGTACTTC. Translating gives CASEGLAGERSSQETQYF.

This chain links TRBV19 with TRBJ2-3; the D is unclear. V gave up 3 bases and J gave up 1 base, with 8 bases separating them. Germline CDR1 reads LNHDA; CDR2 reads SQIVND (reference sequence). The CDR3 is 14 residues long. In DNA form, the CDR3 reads TGTGCCAGTAGTATTTACCGGGGCACAGATACGCAGTATTTT. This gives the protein CASSIYRGTDTQYF.

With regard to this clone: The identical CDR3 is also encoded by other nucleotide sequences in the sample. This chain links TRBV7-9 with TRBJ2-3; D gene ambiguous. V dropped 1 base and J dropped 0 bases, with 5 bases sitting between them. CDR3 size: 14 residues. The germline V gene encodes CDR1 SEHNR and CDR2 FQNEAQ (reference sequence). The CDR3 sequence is CASSLVVSTDTQYF. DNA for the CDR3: TGTGCCAGCAGCTTAGTCGTAAGCACAGATACGCAGTATTTT.

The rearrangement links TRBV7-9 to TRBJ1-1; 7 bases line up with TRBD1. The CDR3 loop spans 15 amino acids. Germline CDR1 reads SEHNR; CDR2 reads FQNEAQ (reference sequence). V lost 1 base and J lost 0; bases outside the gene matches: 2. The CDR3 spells CASSLDRGLNTEAFF. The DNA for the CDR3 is TGTGCCAGCAGCTTAGACAGGGGATTGAACACTGAAGCTTTCTTT.

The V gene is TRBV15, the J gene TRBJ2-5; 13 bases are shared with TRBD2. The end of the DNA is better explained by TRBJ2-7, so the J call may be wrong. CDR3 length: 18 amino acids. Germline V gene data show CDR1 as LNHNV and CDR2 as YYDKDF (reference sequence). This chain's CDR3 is CATSRDMGRTSGGYEQYF. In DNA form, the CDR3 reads TGTGCCACCAGCAGAGATATGGGGAGGACTAGCGGGGGATACGAGCAGTACTTC.

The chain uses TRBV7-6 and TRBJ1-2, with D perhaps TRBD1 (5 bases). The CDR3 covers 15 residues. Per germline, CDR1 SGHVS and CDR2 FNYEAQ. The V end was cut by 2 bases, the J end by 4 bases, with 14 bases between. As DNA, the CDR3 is TGTGCCAGCAGCTTAAATGGAGGGGACGCCTATGGCTACACCTTC. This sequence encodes CASSLNGGDAYGYTF.

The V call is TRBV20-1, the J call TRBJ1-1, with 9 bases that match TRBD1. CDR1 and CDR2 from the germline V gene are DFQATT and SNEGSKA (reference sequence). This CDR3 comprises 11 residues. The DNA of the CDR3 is TGCGCACAGGGGGCGACCACTGAAGCTTTCTTT. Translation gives CAQGATTEAFF.

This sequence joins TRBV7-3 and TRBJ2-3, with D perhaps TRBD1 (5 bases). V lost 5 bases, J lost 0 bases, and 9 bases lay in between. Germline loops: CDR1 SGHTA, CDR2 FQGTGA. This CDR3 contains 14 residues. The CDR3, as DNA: TGTGCCAGCAGCCTAGGGGCTAGCACAGATACGCAGTATTTT. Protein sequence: CASSLGASTDTQYF.

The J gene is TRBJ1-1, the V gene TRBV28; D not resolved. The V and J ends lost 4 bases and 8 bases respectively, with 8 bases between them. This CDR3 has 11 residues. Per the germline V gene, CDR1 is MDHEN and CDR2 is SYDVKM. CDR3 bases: TGTGCCAGCAGTTCCGGAGGGGAAGCTTTCTTT. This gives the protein CASSSGGEAFF.

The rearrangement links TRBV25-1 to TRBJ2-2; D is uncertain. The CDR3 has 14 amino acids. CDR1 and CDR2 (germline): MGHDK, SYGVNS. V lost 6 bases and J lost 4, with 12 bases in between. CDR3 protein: CASSHLVSTGELFF. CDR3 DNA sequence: TGTGCCAGCAGCCACCTAGTATCCACCGGGGAGCTGTTTTTT.

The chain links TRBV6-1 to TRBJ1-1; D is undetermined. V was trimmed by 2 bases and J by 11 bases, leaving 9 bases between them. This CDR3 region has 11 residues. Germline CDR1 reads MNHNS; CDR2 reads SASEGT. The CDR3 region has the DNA TGTGCCAGCAGTGAAATCTATGAGGCTTTCTTT. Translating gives CASSEIYEAFF.

CDR3 protein: CASSIGDRAYEQYF. DNA of the CDR3: TGTGCCAGTAGTATTGGAGACAGGGCCTACGAGCAGTACTTC. The chain has TRBV19 and TRBJ2-7; 7 bases align to TRBD1. The junction had 4 bases not matched to a gene; V was cut back by 3 bases and J by 2 bases. CDR3 length: 14 amino acids. Germline V lookup: CDR1 LNHDA, CDR2 SQIVND (reference sequence).